This T cell receptor beta chain was captured in a study of cytomegalovirus exposure and HLA in healthy donors. Unmatched junction bases numbered 2, after V lost 0 bases and J lost 3 bases. CDR1 is SGHRS and CDR2 is YFSETQ in the germline V gene. This CDR3 comprises 16 residues. Generated by immunoSEQ multiplex PCR, the TCRdb table keeps only in-frame clones and is missing some. The top ten hold under 8.5% of the sample, which has approximately 50,000 clones, 88% seen once. The genes are TRBV5-1 and TRBJ2-3; 12 bases agree with TRBD2. The sequencing sample was made of PBMCs. The TCR was taken from a woman in her twenties or thirties in good health and CMV-seronegative. CDR3: CASSLGLAGATDTQYF. CDR3 sequence (DNA): TGCGCCAGCAGCTTGGGACTAGCGGGAGCGACAGATACGCAGTATTTT.